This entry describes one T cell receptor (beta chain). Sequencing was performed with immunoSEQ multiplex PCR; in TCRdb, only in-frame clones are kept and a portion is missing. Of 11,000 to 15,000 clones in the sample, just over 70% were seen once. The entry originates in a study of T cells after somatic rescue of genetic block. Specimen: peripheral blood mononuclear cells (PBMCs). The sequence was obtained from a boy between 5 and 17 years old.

CDR3 residues: CATSTGEGPTDTQYF. The CDR3, as DNA: TGTGCCACGAGCACAGGCGAAGGACCCACAGATACGCAGTATTTT. The chain uses TRBV10-3 and TRBJ2-3; TRBD1 might be the D (5 bases). Trimming shortened V by 10 bases and J by 2 bases, and 19 bases separated the two germline ends. Germline V lookup: CDR1 ENHRY, CDR2 SYGVKD. The CDR3 has 15 residues.